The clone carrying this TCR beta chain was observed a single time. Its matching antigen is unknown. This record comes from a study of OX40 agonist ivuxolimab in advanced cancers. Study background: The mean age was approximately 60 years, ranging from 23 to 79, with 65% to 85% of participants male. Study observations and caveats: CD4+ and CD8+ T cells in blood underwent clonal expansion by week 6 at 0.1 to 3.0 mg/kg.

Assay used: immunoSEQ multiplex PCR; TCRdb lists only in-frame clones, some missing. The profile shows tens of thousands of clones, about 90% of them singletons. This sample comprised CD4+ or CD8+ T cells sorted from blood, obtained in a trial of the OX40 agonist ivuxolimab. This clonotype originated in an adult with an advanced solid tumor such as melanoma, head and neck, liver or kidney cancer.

This CDR3 reads CATSPAGGHGGGYQETQYF. As DNA, the CDR3 is TGTGCCACCAGCCCTGCGGGGGGCCATGGAGGGGGATACCAAGAGACCCAGTACTTC. The chain carries TRBV15 and TRBJ2-5, with 8 bases that match TRBD2. Germline V gene data show CDR1 as LNHNV and CDR2 as YYDKDF (reference sequence). After removal of 5 bases from V and 0 bases from J, the junction contained 17 bases not matched to a gene. This CDR3 comprises 19 residues.